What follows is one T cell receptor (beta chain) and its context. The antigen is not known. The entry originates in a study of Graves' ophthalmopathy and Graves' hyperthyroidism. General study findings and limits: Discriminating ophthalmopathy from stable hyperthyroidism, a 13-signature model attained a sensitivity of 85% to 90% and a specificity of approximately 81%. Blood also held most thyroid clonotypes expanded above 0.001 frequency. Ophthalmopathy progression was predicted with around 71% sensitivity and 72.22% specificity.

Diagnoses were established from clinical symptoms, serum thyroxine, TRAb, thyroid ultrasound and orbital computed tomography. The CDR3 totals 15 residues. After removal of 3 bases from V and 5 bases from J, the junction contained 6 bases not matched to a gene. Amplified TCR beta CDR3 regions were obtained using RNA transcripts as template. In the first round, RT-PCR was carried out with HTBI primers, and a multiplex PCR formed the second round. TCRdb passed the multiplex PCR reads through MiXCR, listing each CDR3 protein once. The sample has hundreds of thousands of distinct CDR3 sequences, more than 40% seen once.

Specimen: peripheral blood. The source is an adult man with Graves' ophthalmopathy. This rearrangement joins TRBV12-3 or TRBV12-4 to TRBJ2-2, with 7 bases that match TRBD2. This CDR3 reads CASSFGGSSTGELFF. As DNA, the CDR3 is TGTGCCAGCAGTTTCGGGGGGTCGAGTACCGGGGAGCTGTTTTTT.